Below, 17 T cell receptor beta chains from the same sample are listed, as sequenced in a study of T cell responses to AZD1222 COVID-19 vaccine. Sequencing was performed with immunoSEQ multiplex PCR; in TCRdb, only in-frame clones are kept and a portion is missing. The sample includes 90,000 to 150,000 clones, 80% to 90% seen only once; the top ten take almost 9.5%. The sample here was peripheral blood, taken on day 0 of AZD1222 vaccination. The receptors come from an adult in good health.

The chain employs TRBV10-1 and TRBJ1-5; D is possibly TRBD1 (5 bases). Trimming removed 9 bases at V and 0 bases at J, with 6 bases between. The germline V gene encodes CDR1 WNHNN and CDR2 SYGVQD (reference sequence). The CDR3 has 12 residues. CDR3 coding DNA: TGCGCCAGGGGGGATAGCAATCAGCCCCAGCATTTT. It codes for CARGDSNQPQHF.

The chain combines TRBV19 with TRBJ1-3; 9 bases align to TRBD1. There are 18 residues in the CDR3. Germline CDR1 and CDR2: LNHDA and SQIVND (reference sequence). V shed 6 bases and J 2 bases; nucleotides not matched to a gene: 14. CDR3 DNA sequence: TGTGCCAGTAGGAGAAGAGGGACAGGGTTGGGGGCTGGAAACACCATATATTTT. Translated: CASRRRGTGLGAGNTIYF. The entire variable domain, with the rest obtained from reference TRBV19 and TRBJ1-3, is as follows: DGGITQSPKYLFRKEGQNVTLSCEQNLNHDAMYWYRQDPGQGLRLIYYSQIVNDFQKGDIAEGYSVSREKKESFPLTVTSAQKNPTAFYLCASRRRGTGLGAGNTIYFGEGSWLTVV.

There are many counts of this clone. In DNA, the CDR3 is TGTGCCAGCACAGAGAACTACGAGCAGTACTTC. It translates to CASTENYEQYF. The genes are TRBV7-9 and TRBJ2-7; D is unclear. The V and J ends lost 7 bases and 3 bases respectively, with 7 bases between them. The CDR3 consists of 11 residues. Germline CDR1 and CDR2: SEHNR and FQNEAQ (reference sequence).

The V and J genes are TRBV9 and TRBJ2-1, with 8 bases fitting TRBD2. J lost 7 bases, V lost 1 base, and 7 bases had no gene match. The CDR3 is made up of 15 amino acids. CDR1 SGDLS and CDR2 YYNGEE come from the germline V gene. CDR3 bases: TGTGCCAGCAGCGTAATAAGCGGGGGTTCAAATGAGCAGTTCTTC. Encoded protein: CASSVISGGSNEQFF.

The rearrangement uses TRBV19 and TRBJ2-3; 10 nucleotides line up with TRBD2. V was clipped by 1 base and J by 1 base; unmatched bases: 2. Germline assignment: CDR1 LNHDA and CDR2 SQIVND (reference sequence). The CDR3 length is 16 residues. The CDR3 spells CASSIGLAGGTDTQYF. The CDR3 DNA is TGTGCCAGTAGTATAGGGCTAGCGGGGGGCACAGATACGCAGTATTTT. Full variable domain (outside the CDR3, taken from reference TRBV19 and TRBJ2-3): DGGITQSPKYLFRKEGQNVTLSCEQNLNHDAMYWYRQDPGQGLRLIYYSQIVNDFQKGDIAEGYSVSREKKESFPLTVTSAQKNPTAFYLCASSIGLAGGTDTQYFGPGTRLTVL.

This chain joins TRBV28 and TRBJ2-1; D is possibly TRBD2 (5 bases). Trimming cost V 2 bases and J 3 bases, with 14 bases left between them. The CDR3 is 16 amino acids. CDR1 and CDR2 (germline): MDHEN, SYDVKM. CDR3 region: CASSLVGSRGYNEQFF. DNA for the CDR3: TGTGCCAGCAGTTTAGTGGGGAGTCGAGGCTACAATGAGCAGTTCTTC.

The rearrangement uses TRBV5-6 and TRBJ1-2, with a tentative D call TRBD1 (6 bases). The CDR3 sequence is 11 residues long. Germline loops: CDR1 SGHDT, CDR2 YYEEEE. V lost 3 bases and J 9 bases, leaving 9 bases between the germline ends. CDR3 coding DNA: TGTGCCAGCAGCTCAGGGGAGAGCTACACCTTC. As protein: CASSSGESYTF.

The chain recombines TRBV11-3 with TRBJ2-6, with TRBD2 matching over 8 bases. The CDR3 spans 18 residues. Germline assignment: CDR1 SGHNT and CDR2 YENEEA. With V trimmed by 5 bases and J by 0 bases, 9 bases remained unmatched. The chain's CDR3 is CASSRDSGTSSGANVLTF. In nucleotides, the CDR3 is TGTGCCAGCAGCAGAGATAGCGGGACAAGCTCTGGGGCCAACGTCCTGACTTTC.

The gene calls are TRBV7-9 and TRBJ1-1, with 7 bases matching TRBD1. The germline gives CDR1 SEHNR, CDR2 FQNEAQ (reference sequence). The CDR3 contains 13 residues. The CDR3 sequence is CMVGTEMNTEAFF. Written as DNA, the CDR3 is TGTATGGTAGGGACAGAAATGAACACTGAAGCTTTCTTT.

The chain combines TRBV2 with TRBJ2-7; 13 nucleotides line up with TRBD2. V lost 5 bases to trimming and J lost 9 bases; unmatched junction nucleotides: 10. Germline V lookup: CDR1 SNHLY, CDR2 FYNNEI. The CDR3 has 15 residues. The CDR3 region is CASSSGLAGVKGQYF. CDR3 sequence (DNA): TGTGCCAGCAGTTCCGGACTAGCGGGGGTTAAGGGGCAGTACTTC.

This rearrangement joins TRBV27 to TRBJ1-4; 7 positions match TRBD1. The germline V gene encodes CDR1 MNHEY and CDR2 SMNVEV (reference sequence). There are 16 residues in the CDR3. V dropped 4 bases and J dropped 6; count of bases not matched to a gene: 11. CDR3 protein: CASSSVPGGIDEKLFF. DNA for the CDR3: TGTGCCAGCAGTTCCGTCCCAGGGGGAATCGATGAAAAACTGTTTTTT.

J is TRBJ2-2 and V is TRBV5-4; 9 nucleotides agree with TRBD1. Germline CDR1 is SGHNT and CDR2 is YYREEE (reference sequence). This CDR3 is built from 15 residues. Trimming at V came to 3 bases and at J to 3 bases, leaving 3 bases not matched to a gene. CDR3 bases: TGTGCCAGCAGCTGGGGACAGGGATACACCGGGGAGCTGTTTTTT. It yields the protein CASSWGQGYTGELFF.

This clone was seen more than once but under ten times. This chain uses TRBV18 with TRBJ1-6; 9 nucleotides align to TRBD1. CDR1 is KGHSH, CDR2 LQKENI, per germline. J was trimmed by 9 bases and V by 4 bases; bases with no gene match: 10. CDR3 length: 16 residues. CDR3 bases: TGTGCCAGCTCACAATTGGACAGGGGAACTTCTTCACCCCTCCACTTT. Encoded protein: CASSQLDRGTSSPLHF.

The V call is TRBV19, the J call TRBJ2-7, with 8 positions matching TRBD1. V lost 4 bases, J lost 2 bases, and 1 base stayed unmatched. The CDR3 length is 13 residues. Germline CDR1 is LNHDA and CDR2 is SQIVND (reference sequence). CDR3: CASSRQGPYEQYF. The CDR3 DNA is TGTGCCAGTAGTAGACAGGGGCCCTACGAGCAGTACTTC.

The chain has TRBV28 and TRBJ1-1, with TRBD1 matching over 7 bases. Germline values: CDR1 MDHEN, CDR2 SYDVKM. Trimming removed 5 bases from V and 2 bases from J; junction bases left unmatched: 8. The CDR3 totals 15 residues. CDR3 coding DNA: TGTGCCAGCAGTACCCCGGGACAGAAAAACACTGAAGCTTTCTTT. It specifies CASSTPGQKNTEAFF.

The J gene is TRBJ2-1, the V gene TRBV6-5, with 11 bases aligning to TRBD2. The CDR3 consists of 15 residues. The V segment lost 4 bases and the J segment 8 bases; nucleotides outside the gene matches: 7. Germline loops: CDR1 MNHEY, CDR2 SVGAGI. The CDR3 region is CASSSSLAGVYEQFF. CDR3 coding DNA: TGTGCCAGCAGTTCTTCACTAGCGGGGGTTTATGAGCAGTTCTTC.

The DNA for the CDR3 is TGTGCCAGCAGCCGGGGGCTCCAAGAGACCCAGTACTTC. As protein: CASSRGLQETQYF. V gene TRBV9 combines with J gene TRBJ2-5; D is perhaps TRBD1 or TRBD2 (6 bases each). Germline CDR1 reads SGDLS; CDR2 reads YYNGEE. The germline V and J ends were trimmed by 4 bases and 1 base, with 8 bases remaining between them. The CDR3 runs 13 residues.